A single sample is the source of the 20 T cell receptor beta chains below, sequenced in a study of regulatory T cells in long-lasting Graves disease. For TCR beta, libraries came from iRepertoire HTBI primers and Arm-PCR of CDR3 regions. Each CDR3 protein gets one entry after TCRdb re-called the multiplex PCR reads with MiXCR. The sample has approximately 400,000 distinct CDR3 sequences, about 15% seen once. Time point here: newly diagnosed GD, antithyroid drugs for less than 3 months. PBMCs were the source of the RNA used for TCR sequencing. These data are also associated with another study on T cells in Graves' hyperthyroidism and ophthalmopathy.

The specimen comprised peripheral blood mononuclear cells (PBMCs), sampled at new diagnosis, from a patient treated with antithyroid drugs. The receptors originated from a woman in her twenties or thirties with Graves disease.

This clonotype was counted between two and nine times. The chain links TRBV5-6 to TRBJ2-1, with D perhaps matching TRBD2 (6 bases). This CDR3 is built from 17 residues. From germline, CDR1 is SGHDT and CDR2 YYEEEE. V was shortened by 0 bases and J by 0 bases, with 13 bases between the two germline ends. The CDR3 spells CASSLEGLQSSYNEQFF. CDR3 sequence (DNA): TGTGCCAGCAGCTTGGAGGGACTCCAAAGCTCCTACAATGAGCAGTTCTTC.

This chain uses TRBV9 with TRBJ2-7; 10 bases align to TRBD1. There are 15 residues in the CDR3. J was trimmed by 6 bases and V by 0 bases; bases with no gene match: 6. Germline V gives CDR1 SGDLS, CDR2 YYNGEE. The CDR3 loop is CASSVEGQGSSEQYF. The CDR3 DNA reads TGTGCCAGCAGCGTAGAGGGACAGGGGTCTTCCGAGCAGTACTTC.

The chain is built from TRBV3-1 and TRBJ2-4; TRBD1 matches 7 bases. CDR3 length equals 15 residues. Germline CDR1 is LGHDT and CDR2 is YNNKEL (reference sequence). J was trimmed by 16 bases and V by 4 bases; bases with no gene match: 19. The CDR3 reads CASSPRDSPLTGHYF. The CDR3 DNA reads TGTGCCAGCAGCCCCAGGGACAGCCCGCTTACAGGGCACTACTTC.

This clonotype turned up a few times. The rearrangement links TRBV18 to TRBJ2-1, with 10 bases fitting TRBD1. V was clipped by 3 bases and J by 9 bases; unmatched bases: 5. The CDR3 is 14 residues long. CDR1 is KGHSH and CDR2 is LQKENI in the germline V gene. The CDR3 reads CASSPGQGSREQFF. CDR3 nucleotides: TGTGCCAGCTCACCGGGACAGGGGTCGCGTGAGCAGTTCTTC.

There are many counts of this clonotype. The chain combines TRBV18 with TRBJ1-1; 8 bases fit TRBD1. The V and J ends lost 3 bases and 4 bases, in that order; junction bases with no gene match: 4. The germline V gene has CDR1 KGHSH and CDR2 LQKENI. The CDR3 is 14 amino acids. The CDR3 sequence is CASSPRTGGTEAFF. The CDR3 DNA is TGTGCCAGCTCACCCCGTACAGGGGGCACTGAAGCTTTCTTT.

In its sample, this clonotype was seen many times. The rearrangement links TRBV5-1 to TRBJ1-6, with 10 positions matching TRBD1. The CDR3 sequence is 17 residues long. Germline CDR1 SGHRS, CDR2 YFSETQ. V gave up 4 bases and J gave up 9 bases; unmatched junction bases: 13. The chain's CDR3 is CASSQEQPGQGSSPLHF. Here the CDR3 DNA reads TGCGCCAGCAGCCAGGAACAACCGGGACAGGGGAGTTCACCCCTCCACTTT. The full variable domain, with the rest looked up from reference TRBV5-1 and TRBJ1-6, is KAGVTQTPRYLIKTRGQQVTLSCSPISGHRSVSWYQQTPGQGLQFLFEYFSETQRNKGNFPGRFSGRQFSNSRSEMNVSTLELGDSALYLCASSQEQPGQGSSPLHFGNGTRLTVT.

This clonotype has a count of ten or more. The gene calls are TRBV7-9 and TRBJ1-1; D ambiguous. Germline CDR1 is SEHNR and CDR2 is FQNEAQ (reference sequence). Trimming pared 5 bases from V and 0 bases from J, leaving 10 bases between. This CDR3 is built from 14 residues. The CDR3 loop reads CASSPTELNTEAFF. The CDR3 nucleotides are TGTGCCAGCAGCCCGACGGAACTGAACACTGAAGCTTTCTTT. The full variable domain, in which reference TRBV7-9 and TRBJ1-1 provide the parts outside the CDR3, is DTGVSQNPRHKITKRGQNVTFRCDPISEHNRLYWYRQTLGQGPEFLTYFQNEAQLEKSRLLSDRFSAERPKGSFSTLEIQRTEQGDSAMYLCASSPTELNTEAFFGQGTRLTVV.

This clonotype appeared many times. V usage is TRBV2 and J usage is TRBJ2-7; 7 nucleotides match TRBD1. Germline V CDR1 and CDR2: SNHLY, FYNNEI. Unmatched junction bases numbered 4, after V lost 8 bases and J lost 0 bases. This CDR3 contains 13 residues. CDR3 DNA sequence: TGTGCCAGCTGGGGACAGCTCTCCTACGAGCAGTACTTC. Translating it yields CASWGQLSYEQYF.

This rearrangement joins TRBV5-4 to TRBJ1-6; 7 bases are shared with TRBD1. V shed 3 bases and J 7 bases; nucleotides not matched to a gene: 4. Germline V gene lookup returns CDR1 SGHNT and CDR2 YYREEE (reference sequence). The CDR3 spans 14 residues. The CDR3 protein is CASSWDRQNSPLHF. The CDR3 DNA is TGTGCCAGCAGCTGGGACAGACAAAATTCACCCCTCCACTTT.

In this sample, this clonotype turned up many times. V gene TRBV11-2 combines with J gene TRBJ2-3, with no clear D. The CDR3 totals 16 residues. Per the germline V gene, CDR1 is SGHAT and CDR2 is FQNNGV. Trimming cost V 4 bases and J 0 bases, with 14 bases left between them. The DNA for the CDR3 is TGTGCCAGCAGCTCCGGTAGGGCTTCTAGCACAGATACGCAGTATTTT. As protein: CASSSGRASSTDTQYF. Full variable domain (outside the CDR3, taken from reference TRBV11-2 and TRBJ2-3): EAGVAQSPRYKIIEKRQSVAFWCNPISGHATLYWYQQILGQGPKLLIQFQNNGVVDDSQLPKDRFSAERLKGVDSTLKIQPAKLEDSAVYLCASSSGRASSTDTQYFGPGTRLTVL.

The rearrangement joins TRBV29-1 to TRBJ1-1; D is unclear. V lost 4 bases to trimming and J lost 0 bases, with 9 bases between them. The V gene's germline CDR1 is SQVTM and CDR2 ANQGSEA. This CDR3 has 13 amino acids. The CDR3 DNA follows: TGCAGCGTTGGGCGGGATTTGAACACTGAAGCTTTCTTT. It is translated as CSVGRDLNTEAFF. Looking up the rest from reference TRBV29-1 and TRBJ1-1 gives the full variable domain: SAVISQKPSRDICQRGTSLTIQCQVDSQVTMMFWYRQQPGQSLTLIATANQGSEATYESGFVIDKFPISRPNLTFSTLTVSNMSPEDSSIYLCSVGRDLNTEAFFGQGTRLTVV.

There are a few counts of this clonotype. The chain recombines TRBV28 with TRBJ2-2; 11 bases align to TRBD2. Germline CDR1 reads MDHEN; CDR2 reads SYDVKM. The CDR3 consists of 15 residues. The V segment lost 5 bases and the J segment 6 bases; nucleotides outside the gene matches: 5. CDR3 protein: CASSLAGGDAGELFF. CDR3 DNA sequence: TGTGCCAGCAGTCTAGCGGGAGGTGATGCCGGGGAGCTGTTTTTT. Complete variable domain (other parts from reference TRBV28 and TRBJ2-2): DVKVTQSSRYLVKRTGEKVFLECVQDMDHENMFWYRQDPGLGLRLIYFSYDVKMKEKGDIPEGYSVSREKKERFSLILESASTNQTSMYLCASSLAGGDAGELFFGEGSRLTVL.

In this sample, this clonotype turned up many times. The chain combines TRBV20-1 with TRBJ2-7, with D perhaps matching TRBD1 or TRBD2 (5 bases each). Looked up from germline, CDR1 is DFQATT and CDR2 is SNEGSKA (reference sequence). Trimming took 8 bases from V and 6 from J, leaving 17 bases between them. CDR3 size: 12 residues. The CDR3 sequence is CSYPGRLAEQYF. The CDR3 nucleotides read TGCAGTTATCCGGGACGATTGGCCGAGCAGTACTTC.

This clonotype showed up just a few times. V and J are TRBV5-8 and TRBJ1-1, with D unclear. This CDR3 is built from 15 residues. V dropped 0 bases and J dropped 5 bases, with 14 bases sitting between them. Per the germline V gene, CDR1 is SGHTS and CDR2 is YDEGEE. CDR3 protein: CASSLESGFKTEAFF. Here the CDR3 DNA reads TGTGCCAGCAGCTTGGAGAGTGGTTTTAAGACTGAAGCTTTCTTT.

The chain is built from TRBV12-3 or TRBV12-4 and TRBJ2-2, with a possible D match to TRBD2 (5 bases). The V end lost 5 bases, the J end lost 6 bases, and 13 bases lay between the germline ends. The CDR3 consists of 14 residues. The DNA of the CDR3 is TGTGCCAGCAGTCCCCTCTACGGGGCCGGGGAGCTGTTTTTT. Its translation: CASSPLYGAGELFF.

At least ten counts were recorded for this clonotype. The gene calls are TRBV27 and TRBJ2-7; D might be TRBD1 or TRBD2, each matching 5 bases. Per germline, CDR1 MNHEY and CDR2 SMNVEV (reference sequence). Trimming pared 5 bases from V and 2 bases from J, leaving 22 bases between. The CDR3 consists of 17 residues. The CDR3: CASSLRRTGRSPYEQYF. CDR3 DNA sequence: TGTGCCAGCAGTCTCCGGCGAACGGGACGGAGCCCCTACGAGCAGTACTTC.

The chain uses TRBV7-8 and TRBJ2-2; D might be TRBD1 or TRBD2, each matching 6 bases. Per the germline V gene, CDR1 is SGHVS and CDR2 is FQNEAQ. This CDR3 comprises 20 residues. Trimming stripped 2 bases from V and 2 bases from J, with 24 bases between. Written as DNA, the CDR3 is TGTGCCAGCAGCTTATCACGAAGACATAAATGGGGGGCCAACACCGGGGAGCTGTTTTTT. Protein sequence: CASSLSRRHKWGANTGELFF. Filled out from reference TRBV7-8 and TRBJ2-2, the complete variable domain reads GAGVSQSPRYKVAKRGQDVALRCDPISGHVSLFWYQQALGQGPEFLTYFQNEAQLDKSGLPSDRFFAERPEGSVSTLKIQRTQQEDSAVYLCASSLSRRHKWGANTGELFFGEGSRLTVL.

This clonotype has at least ten counts. The rearrangement uses TRBV6-1 and TRBJ2-2; D might be TRBD1 or TRBD2, each matching 5 bases. V lost 0 bases and J lost 4, with 15 bases in between. Germline CDR1 reads MNHNS; CDR2 reads SASEGT. CDR3 length: 17 residues. The CDR3: CASSEAWGPPTTGELFF. The CDR3 DNA reads TGTGCCAGCAGTGAAGCCTGGGGACCACCAACCACCGGGGAGCTGTTTTTT.

In this sample, this clonotype turned up many times. V gene TRBV7-3 combines with J gene TRBJ2-1; TRBD2 is a possible D gene (5 bases). V lost 3 bases and J lost 6, with 9 bases in between. This CDR3 contains 13 residues. Germline V gene lookup returns CDR1 SGHTA and CDR2 FQGTGA. The DNA of the CDR3 is TGTGCCAGCAGCTTTTACCTAGCCAATGAGCAGTTCTTC. Its translation is CASSFYLANEQFF.

This clonotype has at least ten counts. The chain carries TRBV5-1 and TRBJ2-1; D is uncertain. Germline V lookup: CDR1 SGHRS, CDR2 YFSETQ. The V gene lost 4 bases and the J gene lost 4 bases, with 18 bases spanning the gap. The CDR3 totals 16 residues. CDR3 DNA: TGCGCCAGCAGCATCACCACTGTTGGTTTGTACAATGAGCAGTTCTTC. Translated: CASSITTVGLYNEQFF. Full variable domain (rest looked up from reference TRBV5-1 and TRBJ2-1): KAGVTQTPRYLIKTRGQQVTLSCSPISGHRSVSWYQQTPGQGLQFLFEYFSETQRNKGNFPGRFSGRQFSNSRSEMNVSTLELGDSALYLCASSITTVGLYNEQFFGPGTRLTVL.